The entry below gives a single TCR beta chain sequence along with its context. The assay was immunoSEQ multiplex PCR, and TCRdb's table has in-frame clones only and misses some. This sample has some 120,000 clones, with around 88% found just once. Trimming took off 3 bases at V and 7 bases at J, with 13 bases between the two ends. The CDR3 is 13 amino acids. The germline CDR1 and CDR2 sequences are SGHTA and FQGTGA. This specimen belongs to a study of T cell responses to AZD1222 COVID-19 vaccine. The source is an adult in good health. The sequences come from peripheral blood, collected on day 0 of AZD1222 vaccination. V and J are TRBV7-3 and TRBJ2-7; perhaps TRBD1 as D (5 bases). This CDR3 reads CASSFSGHEEQYF. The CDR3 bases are TGTGCCAGCAGCTTTAGTGGACACGAAGAGCAGTACTTC.